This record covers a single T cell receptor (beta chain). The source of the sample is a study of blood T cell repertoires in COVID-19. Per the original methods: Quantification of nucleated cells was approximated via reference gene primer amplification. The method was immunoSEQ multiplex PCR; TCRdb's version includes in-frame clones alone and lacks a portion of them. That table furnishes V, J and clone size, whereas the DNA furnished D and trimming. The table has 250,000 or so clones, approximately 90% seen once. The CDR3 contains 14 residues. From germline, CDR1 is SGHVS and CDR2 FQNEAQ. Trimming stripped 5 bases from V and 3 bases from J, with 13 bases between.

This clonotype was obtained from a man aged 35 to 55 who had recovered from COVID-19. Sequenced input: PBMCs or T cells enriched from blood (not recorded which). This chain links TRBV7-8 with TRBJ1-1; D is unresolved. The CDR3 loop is CASSEISGYTEAFF. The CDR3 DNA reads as TGTGCCAGCAGCGAAATCAGCGGGTACACTGAAGCTTTCTTT.